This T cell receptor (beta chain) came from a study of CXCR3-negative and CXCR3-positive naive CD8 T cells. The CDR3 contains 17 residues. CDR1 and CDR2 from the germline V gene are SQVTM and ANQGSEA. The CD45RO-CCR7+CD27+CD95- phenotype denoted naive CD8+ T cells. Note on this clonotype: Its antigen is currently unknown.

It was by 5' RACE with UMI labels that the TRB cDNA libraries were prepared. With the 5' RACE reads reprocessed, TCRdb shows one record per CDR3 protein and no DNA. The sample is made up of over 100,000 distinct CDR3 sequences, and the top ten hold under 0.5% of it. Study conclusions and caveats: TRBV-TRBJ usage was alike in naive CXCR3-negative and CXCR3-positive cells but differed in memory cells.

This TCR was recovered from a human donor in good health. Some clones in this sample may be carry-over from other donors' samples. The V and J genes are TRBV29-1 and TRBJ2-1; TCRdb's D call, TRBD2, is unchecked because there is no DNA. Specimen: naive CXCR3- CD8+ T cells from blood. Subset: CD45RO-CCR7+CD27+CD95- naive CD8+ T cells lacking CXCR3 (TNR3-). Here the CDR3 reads CSVEGGALAGLYNEQFF.